The rows below give T cell receptor beta chains drawn from one sample of a study of cytomegalovirus exposure and HLA in healthy donors. TCRdb keeps only in-frame clones here, not all; method: immunoSEQ multiplex PCR. The sample yields under 250,000 clones, 60% to 80% seen once. The sequencing input was PBMCs. The receptors were sampled from a male donor in good health and CMV-seronegative. Each CDR3 is given with its conserved first and last residue. The D gene is left open where the match is weak. Rows give clone size only sometimes, using once, few, many, or a class for an expanded clone.

clone_size,v_call,j_call,d_call,cdr3_nt,cdr3_aa
.,TRBV27,TRBJ2-3,TRBD1,TGTGCCAGCAGTGAACCCGGGACAGGGATTTTTCCAGATACGCAGTATTTT,CASSEPGTGIFPDTQYF
medium-sized,TRBV5-4,TRBJ1-1,TRBD1,TGTGCCAGCAGCTTTCGGACAGGGGCAGCGAACACTGAAGCTTTCTTT,CASSFRTGAANTEAFF
.,TRBV7-3,TRBJ1-1,TRBD1,TGTGCCAGCAGCTTGGACAGGGTTCCCCGTTTTGGCACTGAAGCTTTCTTT,CASSLDRVPRFGTEAFF
.,TRBV4-3,TRBJ2-3,TRBD2,TGCGCCAGCAGCCAAGATGGTGGAGGGCTAGCGGGAGCAGATACGCAGTATTTT,CASSQDGGGLAGADTQYF
once,TRBV6-1,TRBJ1-2,.,TGTGCCAGCAGTGAGGGCAGATCCTATGGCTACACCTTC,CASSEGRSYGYTF
.,TRBV6-4,TRBJ2-1,.,TGTGCCAGCAGTGACGCCTATAAGAGCTCCTACAATGAGCAGTTCTTC,CASSDAYKSSYNEQFF
.,TRBV2,TRBJ1-4,TRBD1,TGTGCCAGCATTGGAATTCCCGACAGGGGGTATGAAAAACTGTTTTTT,CASIGIPDRGYEKLFF
few,TRBV7-2,TRBJ2-5,TRBD1,TGTGCCAGCAGTTCGGCGCGGCCGCAGTACAGGGGGGAGACCCAGTACTTC,CASSSARPQYRGETQYF
.,TRBV18,TRBJ1-1,.,TGTGCCAGCTCACCTCGGTCAGGGAGGGATAACACTGAAGCTTTCTTT,CASSPRSGRDNTEAFF
.,TRBV19,TRBJ1-1,TRBD1,TGTGCCAGTAGTATAGGACAGGGCACTGAAGCTTTCTTT,CASSIGQGTEAFF
.,TRBV2,TRBJ2-7,.,TGTGCCAGCTACGACAGCTCCTACGAGCAGTACTTC,CASYDSSYEQYF
.,TRBV5-6,TRBJ2-1,.,TGTGCCAGCAGCTTAAAGGGGCCCTACAATGAGCAGTTCTTC,CASSLKGPYNEQFF
.,TRBV7-2,TRBJ2-7,TRBD1,TGTGCCAGCAGCTTAGGACAGGGGTCGAGGGAGCAGTACTTC,CASSLGQGSREQYF
.,TRBV9,TRBJ1-5,.,TGTGCCAGCAGCGTCGGGGTGGACCCGGCCGCGTCCCAGCATTTT,CASSVGVDPAASQHF
once,TRBV4-2,TRBJ2-1,TRBD2,TGTGCCAGCAGCCAAGATAGGACTAGCTCCTACAATGAGCAGTTCTTC,CASSQDRTSSYNEQFF
.,TRBV18,TRBJ1-4,TRBD1,TGTGCCAGCTCACTTGGACAGGGCACTAATGAAAAACTGTTTTTT,CASSLGQGTNEKLFF
.,TRBV2,TRBJ1-1,.,TGTGCCAGCAGTCCAAGGGGAAGCACTGAAGCTTTCTTT,CASSPRGSTEAFF
once,TRBV11-3,TRBJ2-2,.,TGTGCCAGCAGCCCGACTAGGAACACCGGGGAGCTGTTTTTT,CASSPTRNTGELFF
.,TRBV29-1,TRBJ1-1,.,TGCAGCGTTCACAGGTTGAACACTGAAGCTTTCTTT,CSVHRLNTEAFF
.,TRBV7-9,TRBJ2-3,TRBD2,TGTGCCAGCAGCCGTAGCGGGCCAGTTACAGATACGCAGTATTTT,CASSRSGPVTDTQYF
few,TRBV5-1,TRBJ1-2,.,TGCGCCAGCAGCTTGGATGGAGGTTGGGTCAACTATGGCTACACCTTC,CASSLDGGWVNYGYTF
.,TRBV6-6,TRBJ2-7,.,TGTGCCAGCAGTTACTCGAAGCAGGGGAGAGAATACGAGCAGTACTTC,CASSYSKQGREYEQYF
.,TRBV29-1,TRBJ1-4,.,TGCAGCGTTTCTGGACAAGGGGCAGGTCGGGGGGAAAAACTGTTTTTT,CSVSGQGAGRGEKLFF
.,TRBV27,TRBJ2-2,TRBD2,TGTGCCAGCAGTTTCGGGGGACTAGCGGGAGAGAACACCGGGGAGCTGTTTTTT,CASSFGGLAGENTGELFF
.,TRBV18,TRBJ2-2,.,TGTGCCAGCTCCACTTACAGGGACACCGGGGAGCTGTTTTTT,CASSTYRDTGELFF
.,TRBV27,TRBJ2-2,TRBD2,TGTGCCAGCAGGGAGACTAGCGCGAACACCGGGGAGCTGTTTTTT,CASRETSANTGELFF
.,TRBV5-1,TRBJ1-2,.,TGCGCCAGCAGCTTGGATCGGTTCGGCTACACCTTC,CASSLDRFGYTF
.,TRBV9,TRBJ1-2,.,TGTGCCAGCAGCGCGGACAGCTTCTATGGCTACACCTTC,CASSADSFYGYTF
once,TRBV30,TRBJ1-2,.,TGTGCCTGGCGACAGACGCGAAGCTATGGCTACACCTTC,CAWRQTRSYGYTF
once,TRBV19,TRBJ1-5,.,TGTGCCAGTAGGAATAGTCAATATAGCAATCAGCCCCAGCATTTT,CASRNSQYSNQPQHF
.,TRBV7-8,TRBJ2-3,TRBD1,TGTGCGATCCAGGGACAGGAATTAGGCACAGATACGCAGTATTTT,CAIQGQELGTDTQYF
.,TRBV7-2,TRBJ2-1,.,TGTGCCAGCAGCTTAGACAGGAAGTACAATGAGCAGTTCTTC,CASSLDRKYNEQFF
.,TRBV6-1,TRBJ2-2,.,TGTGCCAGCAGCCCGGACAGACTGAACACCGGGGAGCTGTTTTTT,CASSPDRLNTGELFF
.,TRBV11-2,TRBJ1-1,TRBD1,TGTGCCAGCAGATGGGGTTGGGGGACAGGGGGCATGAACACTGAAGCTTTCTTT,CASRWGWGTGGMNTEAFF
.,TRBV27,TRBJ2-7,TRBD2,TGTGCCAGCAGTTTGCTTCCGGGACTAGCGCGCCACGAGCAGTACTTC,CASSLLPGLARHEQYF
few,TRBV7-9,TRBJ2-2,TRBD2,TGTGCCAGCAGCCTGGGGACTAGCACCGGGGAGCTGTTTTTT,CASSLGTSTGELFF
.,TRBV6-5,TRBJ1-2,.,TGTGCCAGCAGTTACTCTCCAGCTAACTATGGCTACACCTTC,CASSYSPANYGYTF
once,TRBV28,TRBJ1-1,TRBD1,TGTGCCAGCAGTTTGGTCGCAGGGGGCGTGAGCACTGAAGCTTTCTTT,CASSLVAGGVSTEAFF
.,TRBV27,TRBJ2-7,.,TGTGCCAGCAGTTTATCGAGCCGATACGAGCAGTACTTC,CASSLSSRYEQYF
.,TRBV5-8,TRBJ2-7,.,TGTGCCAGCAGCTTGAGGGGAGGCTCCTACGAGCAGTACTTC,CASSLRGGSYEQYF
.,TRBV6-5,TRBJ1-2,TRBD1,TGTGCCACCCCACCGGCAGGGGGCGGTTATGGCTACACCTTC,CATPPAGGGYGYTF
many,TRBV13,TRBJ1-3,TRBD1,TGTGCCAGCAGCTTACAGGGGGCTGGAAACACCATATATTTT,CASSLQGAGNTIYF
.,TRBV30,TRBJ2-1,TRBD1,TGTGCCTGGAGTGTATGGACAGGGGGCAATGAGCAGTTCTTC,CAWSVWTGGNEQFF
few,TRBV6-5,TRBJ2-7,.,TGTGCCAGCAGTTACGGGGTAATAGGGGACTCCTACGAGCAGTACTTC,CASSYGVIGDSYEQYF
.,TRBV4-2,TRBJ1-2,.,TGTGCCAGCAGCCAAGACCCCCCCGACCCGCAGGGTTATGGCTACACCTTC,CASSQDPPDPQGYGYTF
.,TRBV11-2,TRBJ1-3,.,TGTGCCAGCAGCTTACAGGCCACCTCTGGAAACACCATATATTTT,CASSLQATSGNTIYF
.,TRBV6-6,TRBJ1-3,.,TGTGCCAGCAGATCAGTGGAGGCGGGAAACACCATATATTTT,CASRSVEAGNTIYF
.,TRBV2,TRBJ1-4,.,TGTGCCAGCAGTGATCAGCGGGCAGGAACTAATGAAAAACTGTTTTTT,CASSDQRAGTNEKLFF
.,TRBV5-1,TRBJ1-2,.,TGCGCCAGCAGCTTGGGGCAGGGGATCGGCTACACCTTC,CASSLGQGIGYTF
.,TRBV7-9,TRBJ2-3,TRBD2,TGTGCCAGCAGCCCCATAGCGGGGGGAGAAACAGATACGCAGTATTTT,CASSPIAGGETDTQYF
.,TRBV6-1,TRBJ2-2,TRBD2,TGTGCCAGCAGGACGGGGGGGACACTCACCGGGGAGCTGTTTTTT,CASRTGGTLTGELFF
.,TRBV12-5,TRBJ2-1,.,TGTGCTAGTGGTTTCGGAGGGCAAAGCTCCTACAATGAGCAGTTCTTC,CASGFGGQSSYNEQFF
.,TRBV6-1,TRBJ2-7,.,TGTGCCAGCAGGTTCGCTAGCTCCTACGAGCAGTACTTC,CASRFASSYEQYF
.,TRBV7-8,TRBJ1-6,.,TGTGCCAGCAGCTTAGAACTAAGTTCACCCCTCCACTTT,CASSLELSSPLHF
.,TRBV28,TRBJ1-2,.,TGTGCCAGCAGTTTAGCCGGGGTTGGCGGCTACACCTTC,CASSLAGVGGYTF